These 4 T cell receptor beta chains originate from one sample sequenced in a study of OX40 agonist ivuxolimab in advanced cancers. Sequenced by immunoSEQ multiplex PCR; TCRdb stores in-frame clones only, minus some. The table has fewer than 85,000 clones, roughly four fifths seen once. The specimen was CD4+ or CD8+ T cells sorted from blood, collected in a trial of the OX40 agonist ivuxolimab. These receptors were obtained from an adult with an advanced solid tumor such as melanoma, head and neck, liver or kidney cancer.

The V gene is TRBV7-2, the J gene TRBJ2-5; D remains ambiguous. With the DNA end fitting TRBJ2-7 better, the J assignment may be wrong. This CDR3 has 17 amino acids. Germline-derived CDR1 and CDR2 are SGHTA and FQGNSA. Here the CDR3 reads CASSLNLGWADSYEQYF. CDR3 DNA sequence: TGTGCCAGCAGCTTAAACTTGGGTTGGGCGGACTCCTACGAGCAGTACTTC.

The chain has TRBV5-1 and TRBJ2-7, with D uncertain. CDR1 SGHRS and CDR2 YFSETQ come from the germline V gene. The CDR3 runs to 12 residues. Trimming took off 0 bases at V and 7 bases at J, with 8 bases between the two ends. The CDR3 sequence: CASSLAPGEQYF. The CDR3 bases are TGCGCCAGCAGCTTGGCTCCTGGGGAGCAGTACTTC. The full variable domain, rest sourced from reference TRBV5-1 and TRBJ2-7, is KAGVTQTPRYLIKTRGQQVTLSCSPISGHRSVSWYQQTPGQGLQFLFEYFSETQRNKGNFPGRFSGRQFSNSRSEMNVSTLELGDSALYLCASSLAPGEQYFGPGTRLTVT.

The chain couples TRBV5-6 to TRBJ1-5; 10 bases align to TRBD1. This CDR3 has 15 amino acids. The junction had 2 bases not matched to a gene; V was cut back by 1 base and J by 4 bases. Germline assignment: CDR1 SGHDT and CDR2 YYEEEE. Written as DNA, the CDR3 is TGTGCCAGCAGCTTGTGGGACAGGGGAAATCAGCCCCAGCATTTT. Amino acid sequence: CASSLWDRGNQPQHF.

The chain has TRBV7-2 and TRBJ2-7; D could derive from TRBD1 or TRBD2 (5 bases each). The CDR3 has 14 residues. V was pared by 5 bases and J by 3 bases, with 14 bases between. Germline values: CDR1 SGHTA, CDR2 FQGNSA. CDR3: CASSRDGPGYEQYF. In nucleotides, the CDR3 is TGTGCCAGCAGCCGGGACGGACCGGGCTACGAGCAGTACTTC.